The 15 T cell receptor beta chains reported below all come from one sample, sequenced in a study of T cell repertoires in cytomegalovirus infection. No antigens are known for them. TCRdb re-analysed the reads in MiXCR, keeping a single row per CDR3 protein. The data contain approximately 70,000 distinct CDR3 sequences, more than 20% of them singletons. The specimen was PBMCs, sequenced either directly or after in vitro stimulation (not recorded which). These receptors were taken from a human donor in good health (CMV status not recorded). Some clones in this sample may be carry-over from other donors' samples.

In this sample, this clonotype turned up once. The chain joins TRBV28 to TRBJ2-5, with a possible D match to TRBD1 (5 bases). The CDR3 is 14 amino acids. Germline V gene lookup returns CDR1 MDHEN and CDR2 SYDVKM. The V end lost 10 bases, the J end lost 1 base, and 16 bases lay between the germline ends. The DNA for the CDR3 is TGTGCCAACAGGCGGAACAGAGTCCAAGAGACCCAGTACTTC. Protein product: CANRRNRVQETQYF.

This sequence joins TRBV19 and TRBJ2-7; D is ambiguous. The CDR3 is 14 amino acids. Germline V CDR1 and CDR2: LNHDA, SQIVND (reference sequence). Trimming removed 1 base at V and 3 bases at J, with 10 bases between. The CDR3 DNA sequence: TGTGCCAGTAGTATAGGGGCTGGCGACTACGAGCAGTACTTC. Residues: CASSIGAGDYEQYF. Full variable domain (missing parts from reference TRBV19 and TRBJ2-7): DGGITQSPKYLFRKEGQNVTLSCEQNLNHDAMYWYRQDPGQGLRLIYYSQIVNDFQKGDIAEGYSVSREKKESFPLTVTSAQKNPTAFYLCASSIGAGDYEQYFGPGTRLTVT.

This chain links TRBV20-1 with TRBJ1-2; 8 nucleotides match TRBD1. The CDR3 is 15 amino acids. V lost 5 bases, J lost 3 bases, and 11 bases stayed unmatched. CDR1 is DFQATT and CDR2 is SNEGSKA in the germline V gene (reference sequence). CDR3 loop: CSAARQGSLDYGYTF. Written as DNA, the CDR3 is TGCAGTGCTGCGAGACAGGGGTCCCTTGACTATGGCTACACCTTC.

The V and J genes are TRBV24-1 and TRBJ2-1, with 10 bases matching TRBD2. This CDR3 spans 19 amino acids. V lost 1 base and J lost 2; bases outside the gene matches: 10. Germline CDR1 KGHDR, CDR2 SFDVKD. CDR3: CATSDFRGGLAGAYNEQFF. The CDR3 DNA sequence: TGTGCCACCAGTGATTTTAGGGGAGGCCTAGCGGGAGCCTACAATGAGCAGTTCTTC.

The chain employs TRBV4-1 and TRBJ2-7; 9 positions agree with TRBD1. Germline V gene lookup returns CDR1 MGHRA and CDR2 YSYEKL. J lost 4 bases, V lost 3 bases, and 4 bases had no gene match. There are 14 residues in the CDR3. CDR3 in DNA: TGCGCCAGCAGCCATCAGACAGGGGGATACGAGCAGTACTTC. Translated, it gives CASSHQTGGYEQYF.

This chain joins TRBV10-1 and TRBJ2-7, with 7 bases identical to TRBD1. The germline V gene has CDR1 WNHNN and CDR2 SYGVQD (reference sequence). The CDR3 length is 15 residues. Germline trimming cut 2 bases from V and 5 bases from J; bases unmatched to any gene: 9. CDR3 in amino acids: CASSEIRDSINEQYV. DNA for the CDR3: TGCGCCAGCAGTGAGATTCGGGACAGCATCAACGAGCAGTACGTC.

V and J are TRBV29-1 and TRBJ1-2; D is possibly TRBD1 (5 bases). V dropped 4 bases and J dropped 4 bases, with 19 bases sitting between them. There are 15 residues in the CDR3. The germline V gene encodes CDR1 SQVTM and CDR2 ANQGSEA. CDR3 DNA sequence: TGCAGCGTTGGGACCTTCAGGGAGAAGGGCTATGGCTACACCTTC. Encoded protein: CSVGTFREKGYGYTF. The whole variable domain, remainder taken from reference TRBV29-1 and TRBJ1-2, is SAVISQKPSRDICQRGTSLTIQCQVDSQVTMMFWYRQQPGQSLTLIATANQGSEATYESGFVIDKFPISRPNLTFSTLTVSNMSPEDSSIYLCSVGTFREKGYGYTFGSGTRLTVV.

V usage is TRBV27 and J usage is TRBJ2-7; TRBD2 aligns across 12 bases. The CDR3 runs 16 residues. Per the germline V gene, CDR1 is MNHEY and CDR2 is SMNVEV (reference sequence). V lost 5 bases, J lost 0 bases, and 5 bases stayed unmatched. This chain's CDR3 is CASSEGLAGSSYEQYF. In DNA, the CDR3 is TGTGCCAGCAGTGAGGGACTAGCGGGTAGCTCCTACGAGCAGTACTTC.

This rearrangement joins TRBV7-9 to TRBJ2-3; the D is unclear. Trimming stripped 1 base from V and 6 bases from J, with 5 bases between. The CDR3 is 12 residues long. Per the germline V gene, CDR1 is SEHNR and CDR2 is FQNEAQ (reference sequence). CDR3 sequence reads: CASSLDPDTQYF. The CDR3, as DNA: TGTGCCAGCAGCTTAGACCCGGATACGCAGTATTTT.

This clonotype has a single count. This chain uses TRBV5-6 with TRBJ2-1, with 7 bases fitting TRBD2. This CDR3 has 15 residues. Trimming removed 5 bases from V and 7 bases from J; junction bases left unmatched: 12. Per the germline V gene, CDR1 is SGHDT and CDR2 is YYEEEE. The CDR3: CASSFGEGLGNEQFF. The CDR3 DNA reads as TGTGCCAGCAGTTTCGGGGAGGGCCTGGGGAATGAGCAGTTCTTC.

This clonotype was seen a handful of times. The chain combines TRBV11-2 with TRBJ1-2; no clear D gene. Germline loops: CDR1 SGHAT, CDR2 FQNNGV. Trimming pared 4 bases from V and 2 bases from J, leaving 17 bases between. The CDR3 loop spans 16 amino acids. The CDR3 DNA is TGTGCCAGCAGCTCGAACTCCGGTAGAGGGAACTATGGCTACACCTTC. The encoded protein is CASSSNSGRGNYGYTF.

This clonotype occurred many times. The chain has TRBV7-2 and TRBJ2-1, with 13 nucleotides matching TRBD2. V lost 1 base to trimming and J lost 10 bases; unmatched junction nucleotides: 10. The CDR3 is made up of 17 amino acids. The germline V gene has CDR1 SGHTA and CDR2 FQGNSA. In DNA form, the CDR3 reads TGTGCCAGCAGCTTAGGACGGACTAGCGGGAGTTGGGTGGAGCAGTTCTTC. It yields the protein CASSLGRTSGSWVEQFF. Combining the CDR3 with reference TRBV7-2 and TRBJ2-1 gives the whole variable domain GAGVSQSPSNKVTEKGKDVELRCDPISGHTALYWYRQSLGQGLEFLIYFQGNSAPDKSGLPSDRFSAERTGGSVSTLTIQRTQQEDSAVYLCASSLGRTSGSWVEQFFGPGTRLTVL.

The chain employs TRBV9 and TRBJ1-2; D may be TRBD1 (6 bases). The germline V gene encodes CDR1 SGDLS and CDR2 YYNGEE. The V end was cut by 3 bases, the J end by 7 bases, with 16 bases between. This CDR3 region has 14 residues. Here the CDR3 reads CASSAQGPLGGYTF. In DNA, the CDR3 is TGTGCCAGCAGCGCACAGGGTCCTCTCGGTGGCTACACCTTC.

The chain has TRBV10-3 and TRBJ2-1, with 7 bases aligning to TRBD1. The CDR3 is 14 amino acids. Germline values: CDR1 ENHRY, CDR2 SYGVKD. Losses at the gene ends were 2 bases for V and 11 bases for J; bases not matched to a gene: 9. In DNA form, the CDR3 reads TGTGCCATCAGTGAGGGACAGGACACTGATAAGCAGTTCTTC. Its translation: CAISEGQDTDKQFF.

This chain uses TRBV5-1 with TRBJ2-3, with no clear D. Germline V gene data show CDR1 as SGHRS and CDR2 as YFSETQ. The CDR3 totals 14 residues. The V end lost 0 bases, the J end lost 0 bases, and 5 bases lay between the germline ends. CDR3 coding DNA: TGCGCCAGCAGCTTGGTTCAGAGCACAGATACGCAGTATTTT. This sequence encodes CASSLVQSTDTQYF.